One and the same sample provided the 15 T cell receptor beta chains below, sequenced in a study of control samples from healthy donors and cancer patients. Sequencing was performed with immunoSEQ multiplex PCR; in TCRdb, only in-frame clones are kept and a portion is missing. Counted here are some 45,000 clones, about 91% occurring once; the ten biggest clones make up roughly a fifth. The sample comprised PBMCs. These receptors originate from a woman in her thirties or forties with head and neck cancer.

J is TRBJ2-1 and V is TRBV3-1 (or the pseudogene TRBV3-2), with D tentatively TRBD1 (6 bases). V gave up 0 bases and J gave up 8 bases, with 14 bases separating them. The CDR3 spans 15 residues. Germline V gene lookup returns CDR1 LGHDT and CDR2 YNNKEL (reference sequence). The CDR3 loop is CASSQERGSHDEQFF. DNA of the CDR3: TGTGCCAGCAGCCAAGAAAGGGGGAGTCACGATGAGCAGTTCTTC.

This sequence joins TRBV9 and TRBJ2-1, with 7 bases aligning to TRBD1. Germline loops: CDR1 SGDLS, CDR2 YYNGEE. CDR3 length equals 15 residues. V trimming: 0 bases; J trimming: 4 bases; junction bases outside the gene matches: 4. The CDR3 is CASSVAGTAYNEQFF. For the CDR3, the DNA is TGTGCCAGCAGCGTAGCCGGGACAGCTTACAATGAGCAGTTCTTC.

The chain links TRBV15 to TRBJ1-1; no clear D. Looked up from germline, CDR1 is LNHNV and CDR2 is YYDKDF (reference sequence). This CDR3 region has 15 residues. Trimming cost V 5 bases and J 4 bases, with 17 bases left between them. The CDR3, as DNA: TGTGCCACCAGCCTGCCCCAGGTCCTGAGCACTGAAGCTTTCTTT. Encoded protein: CATSLPQVLSTEAFF.

The chain combines TRBV5-1 with TRBJ2-5; 8 nucleotides align to TRBD1. Germline-derived CDR1 and CDR2 are SGHRS and YFSETQ. The length of the CDR3 is 15 residues. V lost 3 bases and J lost 5; bases outside the gene matches: 9. CDR3: CASSSEWTGIETQYF. CDR3 bases: TGCGCCAGCAGCTCGGAGTGGACAGGGATTGAGACCCAGTACTTC. The full variable domain, with the rest looked up from reference TRBV5-1 and TRBJ2-5, is KAGVTQTPRYLIKTRGQQVTLSCSPISGHRSVSWYQQTPGQGLQFLFEYFSETQRNKGNFPGRFSGRQFSNSRSEMNVSTLELGDSALYLCASSSEWTGIETQYFGPGTRLLVL.

The J gene is TRBJ2-1, the V gene TRBV19; D is undetermined. The germline gives CDR1 LNHDA, CDR2 SQIVND (reference sequence). This CDR3 comprises 13 residues. The V and J ends lost 1 base and 10 bases respectively, with 11 bases between them. DNA for the CDR3: TGTGCCAGTAGTATAGGGACGCTCGACGAGCAGTTCTTC. This encodes CASSIGTLDEQFF.

The sample holds one count of this clone. The V gene is TRBV2, the J gene TRBJ1-3, with TRBD1 identical over 8 bases. The length of the CDR3 is 17 residues. Trimming cost V 7 bases and J 0 bases; bases outside gene matches: 11. CDR1 is SNHLY and CDR2 is FYNNEI in the germline V gene. The CDR3 DNA reads as TGTGCCAGCACGCTTGGGACAGGCAGCTTCTCTGGAAACACCATATATTTT. This gives the protein CASTLGTGSFSGNTIYF. Using reference TRBV2 and TRBJ1-3 for the parts outside the CDR3, the full variable domain is EPEVTQTPSHQVTQMGQEVILRCVPISNHLYFYWYRQILGQKVEFLVSFYNNEISEKSEIFDDQFSVERPDGSNFTLKIRSTKLEDSAMYFCASTLGTGSFSGNTIYFGEGSWLTVV.

V is TRBV3-1 (or the pseudogene TRBV3-2) and J is TRBJ1-6; no clear D gene. There are 17 residues in the CDR3. CDR1 is LGHDT and CDR2 is YNNKEL in the germline V gene (reference sequence). The ends were cut back, 1 base at V and 7 bases at J, with 17 bases in the middle. DNA for the CDR3: TGTGCCAGCAGCCAAGGGGCCCCGGGAGACCTCAATTCACCCCTCCACTTT. Translated, it gives CASSQGAPGDLNSPLHF.

This chain connects TRBV2 to TRBJ2-2, with 9 bases identical to TRBD2. The CDR3 totals 17 residues. V lost 7 bases, J lost 3 bases, and 12 bases stayed unmatched. Germline CDR1 SNHLY, CDR2 FYNNEI. Here the CDR3 DNA reads TGTGCCAGCACCCCCCCCGGCGGGGGGGCCCACACCGGGGAGCTGTTTTTT. Translating it yields CASTPPGGGAHTGELFF.

This rearrangement joins TRBV28 to TRBJ2-7; 9 bases line up with TRBD2. Germline assignment: CDR1 MDHEN and CDR2 SYDVKM. The CDR3 covers 15 residues. V gave up 4 bases and J gave up 0 bases; unmatched junction bases: 4. The CDR3 is CASSSSGVSSYEQYF. The CDR3 DNA reads TGTGCCAGCAGTTCTAGCGGGGTGAGCTCCTACGAGCAGTACTTC.

The chain recombines TRBV11-2 with TRBJ2-7; TRBD1 aligns across 10 bases. Germline V gene sequence: CDR1 SGHAT, CDR2 FQNNGV. Trimming took 5 bases from V and 0 from J; bases not matched to a gene: 13. CDR3 length: 18 residues. CDR3 residues: CASSPILRDRGGSYEQYF. CDR3 coding DNA: TGTGCCAGCAGCCCGATCCTCCGGGACAGGGGAGGCTCCTACGAGCAGTACTTC.

The chain combines TRBV6-1 with TRBJ1-1; D is unresolved. The CDR3 extends over 14 amino acids. Trimming shortened V by 3 bases and J by 1 base, and 9 bases separated the two germline ends. Per germline, CDR1 MNHNS and CDR2 SASEGT. In DNA, the CDR3 is TGTGCCAGCAGTGAGAGACACGGGAACACTGAAGCTTTCTTT. Its protein product is CASSERHGNTEAFF.

The V call is TRBV6-5, the J call TRBJ2-3; 8 bases fit TRBD1. The J segment lost 1 base and the V segment lost 2 bases, leaving 2 bases of the junction unmatched. The CDR3 covers 15 residues. Germline V gives CDR1 MNHEY, CDR2 SVGAGI. The CDR3 is CASSYQGAGTDTQYF. The CDR3 coding sequence is TGTGCCAGCAGTTACCAGGGGGCAGGCACAGATACGCAGTATTTT.

The V and J genes are TRBV5-4 and TRBJ1-2; 7 positions agree with TRBD1. The CDR3 is made up of 14 amino acids. The V and J ends lost 4 bases and 8 bases, in that order; junction bases with no gene match: 11. Germline V lookup: CDR1 SGHNT, CDR2 YYREEE (reference sequence). The CDR3 nucleotides read TGTGCCAGCAGCCTTACAGGGGCGCGGAGAGGCTACACCTTC. Protein sequence: CASSLTGARRGYTF.

V is TRBV11-1 and J is TRBJ2-7, with D possibly TRBD2 on 5 matching bases. Germline V gene data show CDR1 as SGHAT and CDR2 as FQDESV (reference sequence). CDR3 size: 14 residues. The V and J ends lost 5 bases and 2 bases respectively, with 13 bases between them. Here the CDR3 reads CASSPGRGPYEQYF. DNA of the CDR3: TGTGCCAGCAGCCCGGGGAGAGGGCCCTACGAGCAGTACTTC.

This clone was seen only once. The V call is TRBV11-2, the J call TRBJ1-1; TRBD1 matches 8 bases. Germline trimming cut 5 bases from V and 3 bases from J; bases unmatched to any gene: 5. Per germline, CDR1 SGHAT and CDR2 FQNNGV. The CDR3 runs to 14 residues. The CDR3 DNA sequence: TGTGCCAGCAGCGTCCAGGGGGCGCACACTGAAGCTTTCTTT. Translated, it gives CASSVQGAHTEAFF.